A selection of T cell receptor beta chains follows, all from one sample in a study of T cells in Graves' hyperthyroidism and ophthalmopathy. TCRdb re-called the multiplex PCR reads through MiXCR, storing one row per CDR3 protein. The table records 700,000 or so distinct CDR3 sequences, less than 20% of them present only once. Sample: blood. Source of these receptors: a man between 18 and 29 years old with Graves' hyperthyroidism. Each CDR3 is given with its conserved first and last residue. The order of the fields is clone size, V gene, D gene, J gene, CDR3 DNA, CDR3 protein. The D gene is left open where the match is weak. The listing skips clone size in some rows; elsewhere it reads once, few, many or a size class.

-,TRBV7-4,-,TRBJ2-7,TGTGCCAGCAGCTTAGAAAAAGGTGCCTACGAGCAGTACTTC,CASSLEKGAYEQYF
many,TRBV2,-,TRBJ2-7,TGTGCCAGCATTATAGACAGCCAGGGTTACGAGCAGTACTTC,CASIIDSQGYEQYF
many,TRBV27,TRBD2,TRBJ2-5,TGTGCCAGCAGTTCCCGACTAGCGGGAGAGGGGACCCAGTACTTC,CASSSRLAGEGTQYF
-,TRBV19,-,TRBJ2-1,TGTGCCAGTAGTATGGGCTTCGGCAGGATCGACAATGAGCAGTTCTTC,CASSMGFGRIDNEQFF
many,TRBV11-1,-,TRBJ2-7,TGTGCCAGCAGCTTAGGTGACCACGTCCTAGGGGAATACGAGCAGTACTTC,CASSLGDHVLGEYEQYF
-,TRBV3-1,-,TRBJ2-3,TGTGCCAGCAGCCAAGATCGGCGTAACACAGATACGCAGTATTTT,CASSQDRRNTDTQYF
-,TRBV27,TRBD1,TRBJ2-7,TGTGCCAGCAGTCCCCAGGGGGAGCGGTACGAGCAGTACTTC,CASSPQGERYEQYF
few,TRBV27,-,TRBJ2-7,TGTGCCAGCAGAGACCCGGGACCCTACGAGCAGTACTTC,CASRDPGPYEQYF
many,TRBV28,-,TRBJ2-6,TGTGCCAGCACCAGGACTGGGGTCGGGGCCAACGTCCTGACTTTC,CASTRTGVGANVLTF
few,TRBV12-3/TRBV12-4,-,TRBJ2-3,TGTGCCAGCAATCACTTCGAGGGAAATACGCAGTATTTT,CASNHFEGNTQYF
many,TRBV12-5,-,TRBJ2-7,TGTGCTAGTGGTCCGGGACGGACCTACGAGCAGTACTTC,CASGPGRTYEQYF
many,TRBV18,-,TRBJ1-2,TGTGCCAGCTCACCGGTTCCCGGGGCCGCCGAGTATGGCTACACCTTC,CASSPVPGAAEYGYTF